The clone carrying this T cell receptor (beta chain) came up many times. Its target is unknown. Orbital computed tomography and thyroid ultrasound, together with serum TRAb and thyroxine and clinical symptoms, were used for diagnoses. This entry belongs to a study of T cells in Graves' hyperthyroidism and ophthalmopathy. Overall study findings and caveats: Blood samples included most of the expanded thyroid clonotypes exceeding 0.001.

TCR beta CDR3 region amplification was performed from RNA transcripts. First-round RT-PCR with HTBI primers amplified the TCR CDR3 region. Each CDR3 protein is one row after TCRdb ran MiXCR on the multiplex PCR reads. The sample yields hundreds of thousands of distinct CDR3 sequences, 46% seen once. CDR1 is SNHLY, CDR2 FYNNEI, per germline. V was clipped by 3 bases and J by 1 base, with 10 bases between them. This CDR3 contains 14 residues. This chain links TRBV2 with TRBJ2-7, with TRBD1 as a possible D gene (5 bases). The TCR comes from a woman between 18 and 29 years old with Graves' hyperthyroidism. The sample comprised peripheral blood or thyroid tissue (not recorded which). DNA for the CDR3: TGTGCCAGCAGTGATTGGGGCAGTTCCTACGAGCAGTACTTC. Translating it yields CASSDWGSSYEQYF.